This TCR beta chain was recovered during a study of T cells in Graves' hyperthyroidism and ophthalmopathy. General study results and limits: Ophthalmopathy stood apart from stable hyperthyroidism in a 13 V-J model. Model-based prediction identified ophthalmopathy a median around 6.5 months prior to its onset.

Concerning this clonotype: Its antigen remains unknown.

Every diagnosis used clinical symptoms, serum thyroxine and TRAb, thyroid ultrasound and orbital computed tomography. Cells are PBMCs isolated from more than 8.5 ml of fresh blood. RNA transcripts provided the source from which TCR beta CDR3 regions were amplified. The TCR CDR3 was amplified in a first-round RT-PCR using the HTBI primer set. TCRdb reanalysed the multiplex PCR reads using MiXCR and keeps one entry per CDR3 protein. The table has 300,000 to 450,000 distinct CDR3 sequences, 25% seen once; the top ten hold about 73%. The receptor's source is a man aged 45-65 years with Graves' hyperthyroidism. Material for sequencing was blood.

Here the CDR3 reads CASSAGTGGETQYF. The DNA for the CDR3 is TGCGCCAGCAGCGCGGGGACAGGGGGAGAGACCCAGTACTTC. The rearrangement links TRBV5-1 to TRBJ2-5; TRBD1 agrees at 11 bases. Germline V gene lookup returns CDR1 SGHRS and CDR2 YFSETQ. CDR3 length: 14 residues. V lost 4 bases, J lost 4 bases, and 3 bases stayed unmatched. Based on the CDR3 plus reference TRBV5-1 and TRBJ2-5, the full variable domain is KAGVTQTPRYLIKTRGQQVTLSCSPISGHRSVSWYQQTPGQGLQFLFEYFSETQRNKGNFPGRFSGRQFSNSRSEMNVSTLELGDSALYLCASSAGTGGETQYFGPGTRLLVL.